The 9 T cell receptor beta chains given below trace back to one sample, sequenced in a study of T-cell reconstitution after alpha-beta-depleted transplantation in children. A library of TCRbeta sequences, prepared with unique molecular identifiers, was generated. A single record per CDR3 protein comes from TCRdb applying MiXCR to the PCR reads. The sample yields approximately 150,000 distinct CDR3 sequences, around 9% seen once. This material consisted of PBMCs, mostly from graft donor cells, taken 180 days after TCRalphabeta/CD19-depleted stem cell transplant. Receptors were obtained from a female patient under 10 years old who had a stem cell transplant for congenital amegakaryocytic thrombocytopenia, so the T cells may come from the graft donor.

The table lists this clonotype with many counts. The V gene is TRBV20-1, the J gene TRBJ2-1; D remains unclear. There are 14 residues in the CDR3. Trimming pared 7 bases from V and 5 bases from J, leaving 18 bases between. Germline CDR1 and CDR2: DFQATT and SNEGSKA (reference sequence). The chain's CDR3 is CSVPPPTPHNEQFF. As DNA, the CDR3 is TGCAGTGTACCTCCGCCGACTCCCCACAATGAGCAGTTCTTC.

There are a few counts of this clonotype. The chain couples TRBV24-1 to TRBJ2-6; a possible D gene is TRBD1 (6 bases). The CDR3 extends over 16 amino acids. The germline V gene has CDR1 KGHDR and CDR2 SFDVKD. V was pared by 7 bases and J by 1 base, with 13 bases between. CDR3 in amino acids: CATRSSGTSGANVLTF. CDR3 bases: TGTGCCACCAGATCCTCCGGGACATCTGGGGCCAACGTCCTGACTTTC.

The table lists this clonotype with many counts. J is TRBJ2-5 and V is TRBV7-4, with 10 nucleotides matching TRBD2. The CDR3 extends over 16 amino acids. Trimming cost V 4 bases and J 3 bases; bases outside gene matches: 8. The germline V gene encodes CDR1 SGHVT and CDR2 SQSDAQ. CDR3 sequence: CASSWDLAGVEETQYF. In DNA, the CDR3 is TGTGCCAGCAGCTGGGACCTAGCGGGAGTAGAAGAGACCCAGTACTTC.

This clonotype occurred a few times. The chain is built from TRBV6-1 and TRBJ2-1; D perhaps matches TRBD1 (6 bases). Germline CDR1 is MNHNS and CDR2 is SASEGT. Trimming left V 1 base short and J 1 base short, with 8 bases between. The CDR3 totals 15 residues. The CDR3 DNA is TGTGCCAGCAGTGAAGAGGGGGTATCCTACAATGAGCAGTTCTTC. Translated: CASSEEGVSYNEQFF.

The rearrangement uses TRBV3-1 and TRBJ2-7, with 9 nucleotides matching TRBD1. The CDR3 loop spans 14 amino acids. The V gene's germline CDR1 is LGHDT and CDR2 YNNKEL (reference sequence). The trim removed 4 bases at V and 5 bases at J, leaving 6 bases unmatched. CDR3 region: CASSPGQGPHEQYF. In DNA form, the CDR3 reads TGTGCCAGCAGCCCGGGACAGGGTCCCCACGAGCAGTACTTC.

This clonotype was picked up many times. The V gene is TRBV20-1, the J gene TRBJ2-5, with D tentatively TRBD1 or TRBD2 (5 bases each). Deletions cut 1 base from V and 5 bases from J, with 11 bases between. The CDR3 is made up of 13 amino acids. Per the germline V gene, CDR1 is DFQATT and CDR2 is SNEGSKA (reference sequence). Written as DNA, the CDR3 is TGCAGTGCTAGAGGGGACCTGAGGGAGACCCAGTACTTC. Translated: CSARGDLRETQYF.

A word on this clonotype: A much larger clone differs from this one at a single base, so this may be a read error. This chain connects TRBV28 to TRBJ2-2; D may be TRBD1 or TRBD2 (5 bases each). Germline CDR1 and CDR2: MDHEN and SYDVKM. The CDR3 extends over 13 amino acids. The CDR3 protein is CASSAPGTGDLFF. Here the CDR3 DNA reads TGTGCCAGCAGTGCCCCAGGGACCGGGGACCTGTTTTTT.

The genes are TRBV11-2 and TRBJ2-1; 10 bases line up with TRBD2. CDR3 length: 18 residues. Trimming cost V 1 base and J 1 base; bases outside gene matches: 7. Germline CDR1 reads SGHAT; CDR2 reads FQNNGV. CDR3 DNA: TGTGCCAGCAGCTTAGGGGCTAGCGGGAGAGCGTCCTACAATGAGCAGTTCTTC. This translates into CASSLGASGRASYNEQFF. The complete variable domain, with remaining parts taken from reference TRBV11-2 and TRBJ2-1, reads EAGVAQSPRYKIIEKRQSVAFWCNPISGHATLYWYQQILGQGPKLLIQFQNNGVVDDSQLPKDRFSAERLKGVDSTLKIQPAKLEDSAVYLCASSLGASGRASYNEQFFGPGTRLTVL.

Many counts were recorded for this clonotype. V gene TRBV6-1 combines with J gene TRBJ2-5; D unresolved. The CDR3 extends over 15 amino acids. V was pared by 3 bases and J by 5 bases, with 16 bases between. CDR1 and CDR2 (germline): MNHNS, SASEGT. In DNA form, the CDR3 reads TGTGCCAGCAGTGAGTTCCCTAGACCGGGCGAGACCCAGTACTTC. This gives the protein CASSEFPRPGETQYF.